Reported below is one T cell receptor (beta chain). The antigen remains unidentified. V was shortened by 1 base and J by 0 bases, with 18 bases between the two germline ends. CDR1 is SQVTM and CDR2 is ANQGSEA in the germline V gene. CDR3 length: 17 residues. The PCR made use of 60 Vbeta and 13 Jbeta primers. Sequenced by immunoSEQ multiplex PCR; TCRdb stores in-frame clones only, minus some. This repertoire shows 100,000 to 150,000 clones, roughly four fifths found once; its top ten account for about 1.2%. The data were obtained in a study of cytomegalovirus exposure and HLA in healthy donors. Study findings and constraints: Rare TCR sequences dominated, though some public TCRs recurred in many donors.

The sequence came from a girl aged 2-15 years in good health and CMV-seronegative. The chain employs TRBV29-1 and TRBJ1-1; perhaps TRBD1 as D (5 bases). Sequenced sample: PBMCs. In DNA form, the CDR3 reads TGCAGCGTTGAAGGGGGCATATTGGGACTGATGAACACTGAAGCTTTCTTT. This gives the protein CSVEGGILGLMNTEAFF. Looking up the rest from reference TRBV29-1 and TRBJ1-1 gives the full variable domain: SAVISQKPSRDICQRGTSLTIQCQVDSQVTMMFWYRQQPGQSLTLIATANQGSEATYESGFVIDKFPISRPNLTFSTLTVSNMSPEDSSIYLCSVEGGILGLMNTEAFFGQGTRLTVV.